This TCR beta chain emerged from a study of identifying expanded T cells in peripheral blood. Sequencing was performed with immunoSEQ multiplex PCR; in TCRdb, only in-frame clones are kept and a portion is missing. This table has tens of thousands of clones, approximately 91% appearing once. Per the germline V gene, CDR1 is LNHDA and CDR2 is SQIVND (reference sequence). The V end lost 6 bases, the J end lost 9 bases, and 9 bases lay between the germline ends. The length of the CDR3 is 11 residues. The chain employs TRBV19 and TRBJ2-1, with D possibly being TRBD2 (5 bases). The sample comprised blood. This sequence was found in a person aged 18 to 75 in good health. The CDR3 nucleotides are TGTGCCAGTAGGTCGGGAAGTGAGCAGTTCTTC. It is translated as CASRSGSEQFF.